This TCR beta chain was captured in a study of cytomegalovirus exposure and HLA in healthy donors. The CDR3 spans 14 residues. CDR1 ENHRY and CDR2 SYGVKD come from the germline V gene. The V segment lost 10 bases and the J segment 5 bases; nucleotides outside the gene matches: 11. 60 Vbeta and 13 Jbeta primers were used in PCR. TCRdb's copy holds only in-frame clones and misses some; the assay was immunoSEQ multiplex PCR. The sample lists more than 100,000 clones; more than 80% were seen once. The rearrangement links TRBV10-3 to TRBJ2-5; 9 positions agree with TRBD2. Material for sequencing was PBMCs. The receptor's source is a man aged 40-50 years in good health and CMV-seronegative. The CDR3 region is CATGEGLAPETQYF. The CDR3 DNA reads as TGTGCCACGGGGGAGGGACTAGCCCCTGAGACCCAGTACTTC.